This T cell receptor (beta chain) was documented in a study of blood T cell repertoires in COVID-19. Across the whole study: The United States, Italy and Spain supplied acute and convalescent COVID-19 samples. Sample material is recorded as cDNA or gDNA derived from T cells, B-cell-depleted T cells, or PBMCs.

All enrollees were about 18 to 89 years old and from 25 or so US areas. Authors' analysis steps: Reference gene primer amplification gave nucleated cell count estimates. The method was immunoSEQ multiplex PCR; TCRdb's version includes in-frame clones alone and lacks a portion of them. V and J calls and clone size are as listed in that table; D and trimming were resolved from the DNA. The sample includes just over 250,000 clones, about 88% of them seen just once. CDR1 is SGHTA, CDR2 FQGNSA, per germline. The CDR3 has 14 amino acids. Trimming stripped 5 bases from V and 3 bases from J, with 13 bases between.

The chain employs TRBV7-2 and TRBJ1-2; D is perhaps TRBD1 (6 bases). Source material: PBMCs or T cells enriched from blood (not recorded which). This sequence originates from a young man with acute COVID-19. The CDR3 region has the DNA TGTGCCAGCAGCCCCACAGGGCCAGACTATGGCTACACCTTC. Protein sequence: CASSPTGPDYGYTF.